Listed below are T cell receptor beta chains from one sample, sequenced in a study of identical twins. TCRdb processed the 5' RACE reads anew with MiXCR; each CDR3 protein has one entry. The table has 420,000 or so distinct CDR3 sequences, under 20% seen once. Sequencing used naive T cells sorted from blood. The source of these receptors is a middle-aged man in good health. The CDR3 runs from the conserved cysteine through the conserved F or W. The D gene is left open where the match is weak. Some rows mark clone size as missing; the rest say once, few, many or name a class of expanded clone.

abundance,j_gene,v_gene,d_gene,CDR3nt,CDR3aa
once,TRBJ2-1,TRBV5-1,-,TGCGCCAGCAGCGGTGGGTTCGGACACAACAATGAGCAGTTCTTC,CASSGGFGHNNEQFF
many,TRBJ2-7,TRBV11-2,TRBD1,TGTGCCAGCAGTACCGACAGGGTTAGCTCCTACGAGCAGTACTTC,CASSTDRVSSYEQYF
many,TRBJ2-7,TRBV6-2/TRBV6-3,-,TGTGCCAGCAGCCGCCCCTACGAGCAGTACTTC,CASSRPYEQYF
once,TRBJ2-7,TRBV2,-,TGTGCCAGCACGGCAGACGCCTACGAGCAGTACTTC,CASTADAYEQYF
-,TRBJ2-7,TRBV20-1,TRBD2,TGCAGTGCTAGATATATCGGGAGGGCCTACGAGCAGTACTTC,CSARYIGRAYEQYF
few,TRBJ2-1,TRBV4-3,TRBD2,TGCGCCAGCAGCCAAGACGGACTAGCGGAATACAATGAGCAGTTCTTC,CASSQDGLAEYNEQFF
many,TRBJ2-3,TRBV6-4,TRBD1,TGTGCCAGCAGTCCAACCGGGACAGACCCCACAGATACGCAGTATTTT,CASSPTGTDPTDTQYF
once,TRBJ1-6,TRBV4-3,TRBD1,TGCGCCAGCAGCCCTAGACAGGGAACGGCACCCCTCCACTTT,CASSPRQGTAPLHF
few,TRBJ1-6,TRBV10-3,TRBD1,TGTGCCATCACTGGGACAGGGAGTTCACCCCTCCACTTT,CAITGTGSSPLHF
-,TRBJ1-2,TRBV12-3/TRBV12-4,-,TGTGCCAGCCCCAGAGAGGGGGACTATGGCTACACCTTC,CASPREGDYGYTF
many,TRBJ2-2,TRBV5-1,-,TGCGCCAGCAGCCGCGCCGAGGAAGGGGGTTACACCGGGGAGCTGTTTTTT,CASSRAEEGGYTGELFF
few,TRBJ2-7,TRBV14,-,TGTGCCAGCAGCCGGCTCGCCCCCGCAAGTCACGAGCAGTACTTC,CASSRLAPASHEQYF
few,TRBJ2-4,TRBV5-1,-,TGCGCCAGCAGCGGGGGGTTCCAAGCCAAAAACATTCAGTACTTC,CASSGGFQAKNIQYF
many,TRBJ2-7,TRBV29-1,TRBD2,TGCAGCGTCTCGGGACTAGCGGGACCCGAGCAGTACTTC,CSVSGLAGPEQYF
-,TRBJ2-7,TRBV25-1,TRBD1,TGTGCCAGCAGTGAGGGACAGGGCAGACACGAGCAGTACTTC,CASSEGQGRHEQYF
many,TRBJ2-2,TRBV7-3,TRBD2,TGTGCCAGCAGCCCCTCGGGGGGTAGCGGAAATGGCGGGGAGCTGTTTTTT,CASSPSGGSGNGGELFF
many,TRBJ2-7,TRBV5-1,-,TGCGCCAGCAGCTTGGCCTTACAGCTCGACTACGAGCAGTACTTC,CASSLALQLDYEQYF
few,TRBJ2-3,TRBV10-3,TRBD2,TGTGCCATCAGTGAAATAGCGGGGGGCCTCACAGATACGCAGTATTTT,CAISEIAGGLTDTQYF
many,TRBJ2-3,TRBV11-2,-,TGTGCCAGCAGCTTAGGGTTACTGACCGTAGATACGCAGTATTTT,CASSLGLLTVDTQYF
many,TRBJ2-7,TRBV5-1,-,TGCGCCAGCAGCTTGGGGGGACAAATGGTGGGCGAGCAGTACTTC,CASSLGGQMVGEQYF
many,TRBJ2-1,TRBV12-3/TRBV12-4,-,TGTGCCAGCAGTTCGCGGAACTACAATGAGCAGTTCTTC,CASSSRNYNEQFF
few,TRBJ1-5,TRBV6-1,-,TGTGCCAGCCAAGGGGCAGGCGGCAATCAGCCCCAGCATTTT,CASQGAGGNQPQHF
many,TRBJ2-7,TRBV5-6,-,TGTGCCAGCAGCCTCGGACTAACCTACGAGCAGTACTTC,CASSLGLTYEQYF
few,TRBJ2-3,TRBV7-2,TRBD1,TGTGCCAGCAGCCAGGGACAGCAGATCACAGATACGCAGTATTTT,CASSQGQQITDTQYF
few,TRBJ1-6,TRBV20-1,TRBD1,TGCAGTGAAAGACAGGGGCCTAGGTCACCCCTCCACTTT,CSERQGPRSPLHF
-,TRBJ2-7,TRBV7-2,-,TGTGCCAGCAGCTCCTCCGGGGGGCAGTACTTC,CASSSSGGQYF
-,TRBJ1-1,TRBV2,-,TGTGCCAGCAGCCCGCAGCGTACTGAAGCTTTCTTT,CASSPQRTEAFF
few,TRBJ2-5,TRBV7-2,TRBD2,TGTGCCAGCAGCTTACTCGTGGGGGGGTACCAAGAGACCCAGTACTTC,CASSLLVGGYQETQYF
few,TRBJ1-1,TRBV3-1,TRBD1,TGTGCCAGCAGCCAAGGTAGGGGGCTGATGAACACTGAAGCTTTCTTT,CASSQGRGLMNTEAFF
-,TRBJ2-7,TRBV20-1,-,TGCAGTGCTAGAGGGGACTGGCTTTCCGAGCAGTACTTC,CSARGDWLSEQYF
few,TRBJ2-1,TRBV5-1,TRBD2,TGCGCCAGCAGCGAGGGGACTAGCGGTAATGAGCAGTTCTTC,CASSEGTSGNEQFF
-,TRBJ2-7,TRBV20-1,TRBD2,TGCAGTGCCGTCGGTAGCGGGAGAGTTTCCTACGAGCAGTACTTC,CSAVGSGRVSYEQYF
many,TRBJ1-1,TRBV20-1,-,TGCAGTGCCCGCAGGGTCGCTGAAGCTTTCTTT,CSARRVAEAFF
-,TRBJ2-1,TRBV12-3/TRBV12-4,TRBD1,TGTGCCAGCCACGGACAGGGTACATACAATGAGCAGTTCTTC,CASHGQGTYNEQFF
many,TRBJ2-3,TRBV5-1,-,TGCGCCAGCAGCTTGGGAAGCAGTTTGTTCAAAGATACGCAGTATTTT,CASSLGSSLFKDTQYF
many,TRBJ2-1,TRBV12-3/TRBV12-4,-,TGTGCCAGCAGCCTAGAGTCGCAAGGGTACAATGAGCAGTTCTTC,CASSLESQGYNEQFF
-,TRBJ2-1,TRBV5-1,TRBD2,TGCGCCAGCAGCCTTAGCGGGCCTCCTTACAATGAGCAGTTCTTC,CASSLSGPPYNEQFF